These 2 T cell receptor beta chains came from one sample sequenced in a study of T-cell memory formation after mild COVID-19. TCRdb fed the 5' RACE reads into MiXCR, producing one record per CDR3 protein. The sample includes roughly 250,000 distinct CDR3 sequences, 16% seen only once; the top ten take about 3.5%. The sequencing sample was made of PBMCs or a T cell subset sorted from them (not recorded which). The receptors were sampled from a man aged 18 to 30 who had mild COVID-19 (a few samples of this study predate the infection). Cell type and time point are not known.

Only a few counts were recorded for this clonotype. The gene calls are TRBV5-1 and TRBJ1-6, with D tentatively TRBD1 (6 bases). The CDR3 consists of 13 residues. In germline, CDR1 is SGHRS, CDR2 YFSETQ. Deletions cut 6 bases from V and 10 bases from J, with 14 bases between. CDR3 nucleotide sequence: TGCGCCAGCAAATACAGGGTGGACTCACCCCTCCACTTT. Amino acid sequence: CASKYRVDSPLHF.

The table lists this clonotype with many counts. The chain has TRBV20-1 and TRBJ2-3; 12 bases agree with TRBD2. V lost 5 bases to trimming and J lost 4 bases; unmatched junction nucleotides: 7. This CDR3 is 15 amino acids long. Germline lookup yields CDR1 DFQATT and CDR2 SNEGSKA (reference sequence). The CDR3 nucleotides read TGCAGTGCTCCTCGGACTAGCGGGGCCGCAGATACGCAGTATTTT. This sequence encodes CSAPRTSGAADTQYF.